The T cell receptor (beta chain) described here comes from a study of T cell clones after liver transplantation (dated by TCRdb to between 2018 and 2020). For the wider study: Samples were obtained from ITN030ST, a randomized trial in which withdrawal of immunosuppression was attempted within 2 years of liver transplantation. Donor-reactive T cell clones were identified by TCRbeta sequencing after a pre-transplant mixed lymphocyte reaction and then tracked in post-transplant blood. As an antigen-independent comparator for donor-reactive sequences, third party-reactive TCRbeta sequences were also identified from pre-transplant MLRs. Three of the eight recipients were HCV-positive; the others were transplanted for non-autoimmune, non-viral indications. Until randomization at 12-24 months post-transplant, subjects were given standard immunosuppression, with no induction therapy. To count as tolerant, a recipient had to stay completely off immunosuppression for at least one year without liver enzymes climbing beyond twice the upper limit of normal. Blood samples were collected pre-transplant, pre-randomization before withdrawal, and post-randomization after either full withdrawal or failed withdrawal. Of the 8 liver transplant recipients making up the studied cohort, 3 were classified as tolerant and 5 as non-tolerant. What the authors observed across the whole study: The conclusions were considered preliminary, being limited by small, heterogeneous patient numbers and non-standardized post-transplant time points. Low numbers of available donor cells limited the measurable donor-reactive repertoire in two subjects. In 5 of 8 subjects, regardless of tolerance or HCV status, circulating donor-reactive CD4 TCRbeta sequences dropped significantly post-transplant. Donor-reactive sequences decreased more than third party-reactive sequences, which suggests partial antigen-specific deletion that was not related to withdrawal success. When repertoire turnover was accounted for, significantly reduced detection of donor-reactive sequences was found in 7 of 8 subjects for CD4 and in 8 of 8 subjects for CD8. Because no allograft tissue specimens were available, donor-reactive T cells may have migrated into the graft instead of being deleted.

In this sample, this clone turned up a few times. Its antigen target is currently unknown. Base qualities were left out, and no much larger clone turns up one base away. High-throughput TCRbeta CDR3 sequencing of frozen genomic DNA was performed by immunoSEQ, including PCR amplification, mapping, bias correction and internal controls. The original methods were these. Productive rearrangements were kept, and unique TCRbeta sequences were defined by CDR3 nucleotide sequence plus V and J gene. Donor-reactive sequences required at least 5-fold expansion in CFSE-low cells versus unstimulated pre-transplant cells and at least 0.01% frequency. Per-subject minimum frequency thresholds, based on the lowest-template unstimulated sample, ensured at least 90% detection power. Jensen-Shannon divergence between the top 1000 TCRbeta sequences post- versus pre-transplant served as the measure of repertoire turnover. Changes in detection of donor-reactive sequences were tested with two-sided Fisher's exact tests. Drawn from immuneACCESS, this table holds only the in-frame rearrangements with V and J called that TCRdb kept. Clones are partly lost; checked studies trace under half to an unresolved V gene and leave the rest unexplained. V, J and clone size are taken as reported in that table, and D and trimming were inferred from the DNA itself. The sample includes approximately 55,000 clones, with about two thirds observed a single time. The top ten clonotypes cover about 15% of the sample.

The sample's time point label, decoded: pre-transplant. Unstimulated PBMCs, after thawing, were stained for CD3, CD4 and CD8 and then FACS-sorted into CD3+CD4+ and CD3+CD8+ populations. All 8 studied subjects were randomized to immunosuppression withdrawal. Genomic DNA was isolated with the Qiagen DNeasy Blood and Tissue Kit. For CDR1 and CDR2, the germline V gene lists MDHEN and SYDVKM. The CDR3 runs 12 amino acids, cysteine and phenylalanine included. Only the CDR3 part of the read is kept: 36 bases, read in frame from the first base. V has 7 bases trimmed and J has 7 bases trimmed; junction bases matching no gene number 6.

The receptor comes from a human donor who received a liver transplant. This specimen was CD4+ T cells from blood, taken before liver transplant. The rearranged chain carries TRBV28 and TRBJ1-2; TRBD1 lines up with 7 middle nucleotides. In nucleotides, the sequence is TGTGCCAGCAAGGGGGCCCTCTCTGGCTACACCTTC. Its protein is CASKGALSGYTF.